Each of the 25 T cell receptor beta chains below was sequenced from the same sample in a study of cytomegalovirus exposure and HLA in healthy donors. Primers for the PCR totalled 60 Vbeta and 13 Jbeta. Profiling relied on immunoSEQ multiplex PCR, and the TCRdb table lists in-frame clones only, not all of them. The sample has 65,000 to 100,000 clones, roughly 80% seen once; the top ten hold under 2.5%. The sequencing sample was made of PBMCs. The receptors derive from a middle-aged man in good health and CMV-seronegative.

The V call is TRBV7-8, the J call TRBJ2-6; TRBD2 is a possible D gene (6 bases). There are 18 residues in the CDR3. CDR1 and CDR2 from the germline V gene are SGHVS and FQNEAQ. V was shortened by 5 bases and J by 0 bases, with 17 bases between the two germline ends. CDR3 nucleotide sequence: TGTGCCAGCAGCCCCCGGGGCGGGGAGGTCTCTGGGGCCAACGTCCTGACTTTC. Translating gives CASSPRGGEVSGANVLTF.

This clone occurred a few times. The chain carries TRBV19 and TRBJ1-6; D may be TRBD1 (5 bases). Trimming left V 3 bases short and J 6 bases short, with 12 bases between. The CDR3 contains 15 residues. Per germline, CDR1 LNHDA and CDR2 SQIVND (reference sequence). CDR3 sequence: CASSIGGSVNSPLHF. The CDR3 DNA reads as TGTGCCAGTAGTATCGGGGGGAGCGTTAATTCACCCCTCCACTTT.

The chain recombines TRBV19 with TRBJ1-5; D is unresolved. V was trimmed by 3 bases and J by 3 bases, leaving 6 bases between them. The CDR3 extends over 13 amino acids. In germline, CDR1 is LNHDA, CDR2 SQIVND (reference sequence). The CDR3 loop reads CASSIADNQPQHF. In DNA form, the CDR3 reads TGTGCCAGTAGTATCGCGGACAATCAGCCCCAGCATTTT.

The V and J genes are TRBV7-9 and TRBJ2-7; 8 nucleotides line up with TRBD2. Germline-derived CDR1 and CDR2 are SEHNR and FQNEAQ (reference sequence). The CDR3 covers 18 residues. J was trimmed by 0 bases and V by 3 bases; bases with no gene match: 13. As DNA, the CDR3 is TGTGCCAGCAGCTTGTGGAGGGTCTCGCGGGGGGACTCCTACGAGCAGTACTTC. Translating it yields CASSLWRVSRGDSYEQYF.

The table lists this clone with a count of one. The chain uses TRBV5-1 and TRBJ1-3; no firm D call. Germline V gives CDR1 SGHRS, CDR2 YFSETQ. The CDR3 runs to 14 residues. Trimming took 0 bases from V and 3 from J, leaving 7 bases between them. The CDR3, as DNA: TGCGCCAGCAGCTTGGGAGGGAATGGAAACACCATATATTTT. Its protein product is CASSLGGNGNTIYF.

The chain carries TRBV5-1 and TRBJ1-4; D is perhaps TRBD1 (6 bases). V lost 3 bases and J lost 3, with 12 bases in between. The CDR3 length is 15 residues. Germline lookup yields CDR1 SGHRS and CDR2 YFSETQ. The CDR3 DNA follows: TGCGCCAGCAGCTCGACCCAGGGGCCTAATGAAAAACTGTTTTTT. As protein: CASSSTQGPNEKLFF.

V is TRBV18 and J is TRBJ2-1, with 7 bases fitting TRBD1. V dropped 6 bases and J dropped 0; count of bases not matched to a gene: 5. The CDR3 length is 15 residues. Germline V lookup: CDR1 KGHSH, CDR2 LQKENI. The CDR3 bases are TGTGCCAGCTCGTCTGGGGACAGCTCCTACAATGAGCAGTTCTTC. It codes for CASSSGDSSYNEQFF.

This sequence joins TRBV10-3 and TRBJ1-1; 8 bases fit TRBD1. V gave up 0 bases and J gave up 4 bases; unmatched junction bases: 4. CDR1 ENHRY and CDR2 SYGVKD come from the germline V gene. CDR3 size: 15 residues. The CDR3 is CAISESPGTGTEAFF. Written as DNA, the CDR3 is TGTGCCATCAGTGAGTCACCTGGGACAGGCACTGAAGCTTTCTTT.

The rearrangement links TRBV7-2 to TRBJ1-2; 9 positions match TRBD1. V was clipped by 7 bases and J by 7 bases; unmatched bases: 10. Germline V gives CDR1 SGHTA, CDR2 FQGNSA. This CDR3 is 14 amino acids long. CDR3 in DNA: TGTGCCAGCACTTTACAGGGGGCGAGAGGTGGCTACACCTTC. Encoded protein: CASTLQGARGGYTF. The entire variable domain, with the rest obtained from reference TRBV7-2 and TRBJ1-2, is as follows: GAGVSQSPSNKVTEKGKDVELRCDPISGHTALYWYRQSLGQGLEFLIYFQGNSAPDKSGLPSDRFSAERTGGSVSTLTIQRTQQEDSAVYLCASTLQGARGGYTFGSGTRLTVV.

In its sample, this clone was seen once. This chain joins TRBV28 and TRBJ2-7, with D possibly TRBD1 on 6 matching bases. The CDR3 extends over 13 amino acids. V dropped 6 bases and J dropped 5 bases, with 14 bases sitting between them. Germline values: CDR1 MDHEN, CDR2 SYDVKM. The CDR3 nucleotides are TGTGCCAGCAGAGGACAGTCGTGGGACGAGCAGTACTTC. Translating it yields CASRGQSWDEQYF.

This clone was observed a handful of times. CDR3 nucleotides: TGTGCCAGCAGCGCAGACCCGCGTGGGGGGTGGACTGAAGCTTTCTTT. This translates into CASSADPRGGWTEAFF. V is TRBV9 and J is TRBJ1-1; D may be TRBD1 (5 bases). V lost 3 bases and J 5 bases, leaving 20 bases between the germline ends. The CDR3 is 16 amino acids. Germline lookup yields CDR1 SGDLS and CDR2 YYNGEE. The whole variable domain, remainder taken from reference TRBV9 and TRBJ1-1, is DSGVTQTPKHLITATGQRVTLRCSPRSGDLSVYWYQQSLDQGLQFLIQYYNGEERAKGNILERFSAQQFPDLHSELNLSSLELGDSALYFCASSADPRGGWTEAFFGQGTRLTVV.

The chain joins TRBV10-2 to TRBJ2-7; D possibly corresponds to TRBD2 (5 bases). V gave up 6 bases and J gave up 0 bases, with 15 bases separating them. Germline assignment: CDR1 WSHSY and CDR2 SAAADI. The CDR3 spans 15 residues. CDR3 protein: CASRAGPQSSYEQYF. The CDR3 nucleotides read TGCGCCAGCAGGGCGGGCCCCCAAAGCTCCTACGAGCAGTACTTC.

The chain joins TRBV5-1 to TRBJ2-7; 8 positions agree with TRBD1. The CDR3 is made up of 15 amino acids. Unmatched junction bases numbered 2, after V lost 0 bases and J lost 0 bases. Germline V gene lookup returns CDR1 SGHRS and CDR2 YFSETQ. The CDR3 DNA sequence: TGCGCCAGCAGCTTGGGGGGACAGGTCTCCTACGAGCAGTACTTC. Protein: CASSLGGQVSYEQYF.

The chain uses TRBV28 and TRBJ2-5; the D is unclear. CDR1 and CDR2 (germline): MDHEN, SYDVKM. Deletions cut 3 bases from V and 3 bases from J, with 11 bases between. The CDR3 covers 14 residues. The CDR3 DNA reads TGTGCCAGCAGTTTCACATTAGCCAAAGAGACCCAGTACTTC. Protein: CASSFTLAKETQYF. The variable domain in full, with the rest retrieved from reference TRBV28 and TRBJ2-5, is DVKVTQSSRYLVKRTGEKVFLECVQDMDHENMFWYRQDPGLGLRLIYFSYDVKMKEKGDIPEGYSVSREKKERFSLILESASTNQTSMYLCASSFTLAKETQYFGPGTRLLVL.

The CDR3 DNA reads as TGCGCCAGCAGCCAAGATTTCTCCGGGGGGGAAGAGACCCAGTACTTC. This translates into CASSQDFSGGEETQYF. V and J are TRBV4-1 and TRBJ2-5; 8 bases line up with TRBD2. The germline CDR1 and CDR2 sequences are MGHRA and YSYEKL. CDR3 length equals 16 residues. V trimming: 0 bases; J trimming: 3 bases; junction bases outside the gene matches: 6.

The chain joins TRBV11-2 to TRBJ1-3; 8 positions agree with TRBD1. CDR3 length: 17 residues. Germline CDR1 and CDR2: SGHAT and FQNNGV. The V gene end was trimmed by 5 bases and the J gene end by 0 bases; junction bases not matched to a gene: 9. CDR3 DNA: TGTGCCAGCAGCGCTTCAGCAACAGGGGGCTCTGGAAACACCATATATTTT. Its protein is CASSASATGGSGNTIYF. Filled out from reference TRBV11-2 and TRBJ1-3, the complete variable domain reads EAGVAQSPRYKIIEKRQSVAFWCNPISGHATLYWYQQILGQGPKLLIQFQNNGVVDDSQLPKDRFSAERLKGVDSTLKIQPAKLEDSAVYLCASSASATGGSGNTIYFGEGSWLTVV.

The chain carries TRBV9 and TRBJ1-1, with D tentatively TRBD1 (5 bases). V lost 4 bases and J lost 1, with 11 bases in between. Germline CDR1 and CDR2: SGDLS and YYNGEE. The CDR3 is made up of 14 amino acids. CDR3: CASSFNRQNTEAFF. CDR3 DNA sequence: TGTGCCAGCAGCTTCAACAGGCAGAACACTGAAGCTTTCTTT.

This clone was detected only once. The V call is TRBV7-3, the J call TRBJ2-2, with 7 bases that match TRBD1. Germline loops: CDR1 SGHTA, CDR2 FQGTGA. This CDR3 contains 15 residues. With 5 bases clipped from V and 5 bases from J, the junction kept 8 bases outside the gene matches. The CDR3 protein is CASSQNRGSTGELFF. The DNA of the CDR3 is TGTGCCAGCAGCCAAAACAGGGGAAGTACCGGGGAGCTGTTTTTT.

The chain carries TRBV7-2 and TRBJ1-2; 10 bases are a match to TRBD1. This CDR3 spans 16 amino acids. J gave up 10 bases and V 5 bases, and 16 bases lay outside the gene matches. Germline V gene data show CDR1 as SGHTA and CDR2 as FQGNSA. The chain's CDR3 is CASSQPGTGAGRNYTF. The CDR3 region has the DNA TGTGCCAGCAGCCAACCCGGGACAGGGGCGGGTAGGAACTACACCTTC.

Concerning this clone itself: Mismatch with germline at one junction end may stem from a read error. V and J are TRBV7-7 and TRBJ2-7; TRBD1 is a possible D gene (5 bases). This CDR3 is built from 14 residues. The germline V gene has CDR1 SSHAT and CDR2 FNYEAQ (reference sequence). The CDR3 DNA sequence: TGTGCTAGCAGCTTACACAGGACCTCCTACGAGCAGTACTTC. It yields the protein CASSLHRTSYEQYF.

This clone showed up just a few times. CDR3 sequence: CASSRAGGLRDNSPLHF. The CDR3 nucleotides read TGTGCCAGCAGCCGGGCGGGGGGCCTGCGGGATAATTCACCCCTCCACTTT. This chain links TRBV9 with TRBJ1-6; maybe TRBD1 (6 bases). This CDR3 is 17 amino acids long. Germline V CDR1 and CDR2: SGDLS, YYNGEE. V was cut by 4 bases and J by 5 bases, with 19 bases left in between.

The chain combines TRBV5-6 with TRBJ2-5; D is unresolved. Germline V lookup: CDR1 SGHDT, CDR2 YYEEEE. Deletions cut 0 bases from V and 1 base from J, with 4 bases between. The CDR3 totals 13 residues. This CDR3 is CASSLAVQETQYF. The DNA of the CDR3 is TGTGCCAGCAGCTTGGCGGTCCAAGAGACCCAGTACTTC.

The genes are TRBV2 and TRBJ1-2, with a possible D match to TRBD1 (6 bases). With 5 bases removed from V and 4 bases from J, the gap between germline ends came to 20 bases. Germline CDR1 is SNHLY and CDR2 is FYNNEI. The CDR3 has 16 amino acids. CDR3 sequence reads: CASSIDGTTGSYGYTF. The CDR3 DNA sequence: TGTGCCAGCAGTATCGACGGGACAACCGGCTCCTATGGCTACACCTTC.

V gene TRBV18 combines with J gene TRBJ1-1, with D perhaps TRBD1 (6 bases). Trimming left V 4 bases short and J 3 bases short, with 15 bases between. This CDR3 is built from 15 residues. From germline, CDR1 is KGHSH and CDR2 LQKENI. The CDR3 sequence: CASSRTRGWDTEAFF. DNA of the CDR3: TGTGCCAGCTCACGAACCAGGGGATGGGACACTGAAGCTTTCTTT.

The chain employs TRBV5-4 and TRBJ1-2; D unresolved. The CDR3 is 14 amino acids. V lost 2 bases, J lost 0 bases, and 8 bases lay in between. Germline V lookup: CDR1 SGHNT, CDR2 YYREEE (reference sequence). Here the CDR3 DNA reads TGTGCCAGCAGCTTTTCGGTGGCTAACTATGGCTACACCTTC. It translates to CASSFSVANYGYTF.